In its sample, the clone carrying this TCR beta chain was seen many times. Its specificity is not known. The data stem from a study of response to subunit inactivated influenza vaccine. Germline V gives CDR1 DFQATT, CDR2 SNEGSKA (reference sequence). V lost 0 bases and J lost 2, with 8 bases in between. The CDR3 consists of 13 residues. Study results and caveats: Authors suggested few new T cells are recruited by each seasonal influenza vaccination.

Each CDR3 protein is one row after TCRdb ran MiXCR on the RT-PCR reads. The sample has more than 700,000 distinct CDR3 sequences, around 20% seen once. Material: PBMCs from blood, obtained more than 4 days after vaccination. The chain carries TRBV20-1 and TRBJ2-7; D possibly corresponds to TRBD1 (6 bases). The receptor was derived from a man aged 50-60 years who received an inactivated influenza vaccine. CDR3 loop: CSAREHRAYEQYF. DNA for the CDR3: TGCAGTGCTAGAGAACACAGGGCCTACGAGCAGTACTTC.